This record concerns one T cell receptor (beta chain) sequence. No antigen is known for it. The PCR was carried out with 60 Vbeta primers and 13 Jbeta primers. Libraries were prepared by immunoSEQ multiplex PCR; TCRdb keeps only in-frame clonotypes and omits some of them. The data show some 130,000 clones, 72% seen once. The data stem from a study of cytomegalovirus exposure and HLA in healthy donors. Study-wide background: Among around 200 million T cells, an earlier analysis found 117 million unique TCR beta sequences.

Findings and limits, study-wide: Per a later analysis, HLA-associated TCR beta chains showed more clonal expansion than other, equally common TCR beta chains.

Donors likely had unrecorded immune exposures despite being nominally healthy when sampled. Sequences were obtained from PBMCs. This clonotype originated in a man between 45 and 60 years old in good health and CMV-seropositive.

This CDR3 is CASSPPGTGGDEQYF. In nucleotides, the CDR3 is TGTGCCAGCAGCCCCCCCGGGACAGGGGGAGACGAGCAGTACTTC. The J gene is TRBJ2-7, the V gene TRBV28; 11 bases fit TRBD1. This CDR3 has 15 amino acids. V trimming: 6 bases; J trimming: 5 bases; junction bases outside the gene matches: 9. Germline assignment: CDR1 MDHEN and CDR2 SYDVKM.